This T cell receptor (beta chain) was captured by sequencing in a study of blood T cells in healthy people across ages. CDR1 and CDR2 (germline): DFQATT, SNEGSKA (reference sequence). CDR3 length: 13 amino acids. The authors ran a second PCR of 7 to 11 cycles using a sample-barcoded 5' primer and a J-beta primer mix. MiXCR was run by TCRdb on the 5' RACE reads, yielding one entry per CDR3 protein. The data contain about 650,000 distinct CDR3 sequences, 52% of them singletons. The genes are TRBV20-1 and TRBJ2-1; 7 bases map to TRBD1. The material sequenced was blood. The TCR comes from a woman aged 80 or over in good health. For the CDR3, the DNA is TGCGCCGTCCAACAGGGGCCCTACAATGAGCAGTTCTTC. It is translated as CAVQQGPYNEQFF.